Given below is one T cell receptor beta chain in context. With 4 bases clipped from V and 5 bases from J, the junction kept 11 bases outside the gene matches. This CDR3 is built from 15 residues. Germline CDR1 and CDR2: SGHRS and YFSETQ. The data were taken from a study of blood T cell repertoires in COVID-19. About the research overall: Sample material is recorded as cDNA or gDNA derived from T cells, B-cell-depleted T cells, or PBMCs.

Per the authors' pipeline: For nucleated cells, counts were estimated from reference gene primer amplification. Clones were sequenced by immunoSEQ multiplex PCR, and TCRdb holds only the in-frame ones, with some missing. Clonal size and the V and J genes are those of that table, whereas D and trimming came from the DNA. The sample yields fewer than 140,000 clones, around 75% seen once. Material: peripheral blood. The sequence was obtained from a human donor with acute or convalescent COVID-19. The donor label of this sample is uncertain. J is TRBJ2-5 and V is TRBV5-1, with 7 bases lining up with TRBD1. The CDR3 DNA sequence: TGCGCCAGCAGCCCCTACAGGGGTTTTTCGGAGACCCAGTACTTC. Translating it yields CASSPYRGFSETQYF. Together with reference TRBV5-1 and TRBJ2-5, the CDR3 gives the full variable domain: KAGVTQTPRYLIKTRGQQVTLSCSPISGHRSVSWYQQTPGQGLQFLFEYFSETQRNKGNFPGRFSGRQFSNSRSEMNVSTLELGDSALYLCASSPYRGFSETQYFGPGTRLLVL.